Listed here are 26 T cell receptor beta chains from one sample, sequenced in a study of blood T cells in healthy people across ages. Through a sample-barcoded 5' primer and a J-beta primer mix, a second PCR was run for about 6 to 11 cycles. MiXCR was run by TCRdb on the 5' RACE reads, yielding one entry per CDR3 protein. The sample contains 1.5 million to 2 million distinct CDR3 sequences, 39% of which appear only once. Sequencing was carried out using blood. The receptors shown here come from a human donor in good health.

This rearrangement joins TRBV4-3 to TRBJ1-5; D unresolved. The CDR3 length is 15 residues. Germline V CDR1 and CDR2: LGHNA, YSLEER. Trimming cost V 0 bases and J 7 bases, with 13 bases left between them. For the CDR3, the DNA is TGCGCCAGCAGCCAAGAGGAGGGCGCGGGACAGCCCCAGCATTTT. Protein: CASSQEEGAGQPQHF.

This clonotype appeared a few times. The rearrangement links TRBV7-9 to TRBJ2-1, with 7 bases identical to TRBD2. The CDR3 extends over 13 amino acids. J lost 11 bases, V lost 5 bases, and 9 bases had no gene match. CDR1 and CDR2 from the germline V gene are SEHNR and FQNEAQ (reference sequence). This CDR3 is CASSNPDGGKQFF. CDR3 DNA: TGTGCCAGCAGCAACCCCGACGGGGGGAAGCAGTTCTTC. Based on the CDR3 plus reference TRBV7-9 and TRBJ2-1, the full variable domain is DTGVSQNPRHKITKRGQNVTFRCDPISEHNRLYWYRQTLGQGPEFLTYFQNEAQLEKSRLLSDRFSAERPKGSFSTLEIQRTEQGDSAMYLCASSNPDGGKQFFGPGTRLTVL.

In its sample, this clonotype was seen a few times. The V gene is TRBV24-1, the J gene TRBJ2-1, with D possibly TRBD1 on 5 matching bases. Germline CDR1 KGHDR, CDR2 SFDVKD. V shed 5 bases and J shed 0 bases, with 13 bases lying between them. This CDR3 has 16 amino acids. CDR3 nucleotides: TGTGCCACCAGTGCCCTCAGGGCGAGCTCCTACAATGAGCAGTTCTTC. Amino acid sequence: CATSALRASSYNEQFF.

In regard to this clonotype: One junction end disagrees with the germline gene, perhaps due to a read error. The rearrangement joins TRBV15 to TRBJ2-2; D perhaps matches TRBD2 (5 bases). The CDR3 spans 16 residues. CDR1 is LNHNV and CDR2 is YYDKDF in the germline V gene (reference sequence). CDR3 DNA: TGTGCCACCAGCAGAGATCTAGGCAGGAACACCGGGGAGCGGTTTTTT. It codes for CATSRDLGRNTGERFF.

This clonotype was seen more than once but under ten times. This chain uses TRBV7-9 with TRBJ2-4; maybe TRBD2 (6 bases). CDR1 and CDR2 from the germline V gene are SEHNR and FQNEAQ (reference sequence). The CDR3 is made up of 12 amino acids. The ends were cut back, 5 bases at V and 13 bases at J, with 15 bases in the middle. CDR3 loop: CASSLGGKQQYF. The CDR3 nucleotides read TGTGCCAGCAGCCTGGGAGGTAAACAGCAGTACTTC.

The CDR3 loop reads CATSDPNRGYEQFF. The DNA of the CDR3 is TGTGCCACCAGTGATCCCAACAGGGGCTACGAGCAGTTCTTC. The V and J genes are TRBV24-1 and TRBJ2-1; 7 bases line up with TRBD1. The trim removed 3 bases at V and 10 bases at J, leaving 8 bases unmatched. CDR3 length: 14 amino acids. The V gene's germline CDR1 is KGHDR and CDR2 SFDVKD.

The chain couples TRBV9 to TRBJ1-4, with 9 bases matching TRBD1. The CDR3 extends over 15 amino acids. Germline V gene lookup returns CDR1 SGDLS and CDR2 YYNGEE. V shed 5 bases, J shed 10 bases, and the junction held 12 bases outside the gene matches. CDR3 sequence (DNA): TGTGCCAGCAGTGGACCAGCTACAGGGGGCGGAAAACTGTTTTTT. It encodes CASSGPATGGGKLFF.

J is TRBJ2-5 and V is TRBV20-1; D is unresolved. Trimming left V 0 bases short and J 4 bases short, with 9 bases between. Per the germline V gene, CDR1 is DFQATT and CDR2 is SNEGSKA (reference sequence). The CDR3 length is 13 residues. The CDR3 nucleotides are TGCAGTGCTAGAGAGGCAGCGAGAGAGACCCAGTACTTC. Translating gives CSAREAARETQYF.

The genes are TRBV6-6 and TRBJ2-4; D is unclear. From germline, CDR1 is MNHNY and CDR2 SVGAGI (reference sequence). The V end lost 0 bases, the J end lost 9 bases, and 9 bases lay between the germline ends. CDR3 size: 13 residues. The CDR3 bases are TGTGCCAGCAGTTACTCGGTTATCGGCATTCAGTACTTC. Translated, it gives CASSYSVIGIQYF.

The chain has TRBV13 and TRBJ1-4; 7 nucleotides agree with TRBD1. The CDR3 consists of 16 residues. The germline V gene encodes CDR1 PRHDT and CDR2 FYEKMQ (reference sequence). Trimming took 5 bases from V and 7 from J; bases not matched to a gene: 13. The CDR3 spells CASSLRSEGAFEKLFF. DNA of the CDR3: TGTGCCAGCAGCCTACGTAGTGAGGGGGCCTTTGAAAAACTGTTTTTT.

This clonotype was observed a few times. The junction differs from germline at one of its ends, possibly a read error. The V gene is TRBV4-2, the J gene TRBJ2-1; TRBD2 matches 9 bases. The CDR3 spans 19 residues. Germline lookup yields CDR1 LGHNA and CDR2 YNFKEQ. This chain's CDR3 is CASSQLGAGGPLSHNEQFF. As DNA, the CDR3 is TGTGCCAGCAGCCAGCTAGGAGCGGGGGGCCCCCTCTCCCACAATGAGCAGTTCTTC.

The chain links TRBV10-3 to TRBJ2-3; the D call may be TRBD1 or TRBD2 (5 bases each). There are 14 residues in the CDR3. With 7 bases removed from V and 6 bases from J, the gap between germline ends came to 17 bases. The germline V gene encodes CDR1 ENHRY and CDR2 SYGVKD. CDR3 protein: CAITRDPEVDTQYF. In DNA form, the CDR3 reads TGTGCCATCACCCGGGACCCAGAAGTGGATACGCAGTATTTT.

To note about this clonotype: One end of the junction is discordant with germline, which a read error may explain. The chain is built from TRBV27 and TRBJ2-1, with D possibly TRBD2 on 7 matching bases. The CDR3 contains 17 residues. CDR1 is MNHEY and CDR2 is SMNVEV in the germline V gene (reference sequence). CDR3 in DNA: TGTGCCAGCAGTTTACCCAACAAGGGGGGGCCCCACAATGGGCAGTTCTTC. Its protein is CASSLPNKGGPHNGQFF.

This clonotype was seen only a few times. The chain combines TRBV7-6 with TRBJ1-5, with D perhaps TRBD1 (6 bases). The CDR3 is 15 amino acids. CDR1 SGHVS and CDR2 FNYEAQ come from the germline V gene. V was cut by 5 bases and J by 5 bases, with 16 bases left in between. This chain's CDR3 is CASSPQGYRDQPQHF. The CDR3 DNA is TGTGCCAGCAGCCCCCAGGGGTATCGTGATCAGCCCCAGCATTTT. Complete variable domain (other parts from reference TRBV7-6 and TRBJ1-5): GAGVSQSPRYKVTKRGQDVALRCDPISGHVSLYWYRQALGQGPEFLTYFNYEAQQDKSGLPNDRFSAERPEGSISTLTIQRTEQRDSAMYRCASSPQGYRDQPQHFGDGTRLSIL.

This clonotype was counted between two and nine times. The V call is TRBV7-2, the J call TRBJ2-4; the D gene is possibly TRBD2 (6 bases). V was trimmed by 1 base and J by 8 bases, leaving 15 bases between them. Germline CDR1 reads SGHTA; CDR2 reads FQGNSA. This CDR3 comprises 15 residues. The DNA of the CDR3 is TGTGCCAGCAGCTTAGTGGGGGGAGAGATAGACATTCAGTACTTC. Protein: CASSLVGGEIDIQYF.

This chain connects TRBV4-2 to TRBJ1-1, with D unclear. The CDR3 runs 17 residues. V was pared by 0 bases and J by 1 base, with 15 bases between. CDR1 and CDR2 (germline): LGHNA, YNFKEQ. Written as DNA, the CDR3 is TGTGCCAGCAGCCAAGATAGGTTTGGCCGAAGGAACACTGAAGCTTTCTTT. This translates into CASSQDRFGRRNTEAFF.

The chain uses TRBV12-5 and TRBJ2-7; D not certain. V shed 2 bases and J shed 6 bases, with 8 bases lying between them. Germline CDR1 and CDR2: LGHNT and FRNRAP. The length of the CDR3 is 12 residues. CDR3 nucleotide sequence: TGTGCTAGTGGTTTGAGGACGAGCGAGCAGTACTTC. This encodes CASGLRTSEQYF.

The chain recombines TRBV20-1 with TRBJ2-7; possibly TRBD1 for D (6 bases). The germline V gene encodes CDR1 DFQATT and CDR2 SNEGSKA (reference sequence). The CDR3 sequence is 16 residues long. Between the trimmed V and J ends, which lost 3 bases and 2 bases, there was a span of 20 bases. In DNA, the CDR3 is TGCAGTGCTAGGGCCTTAGGGGGAATTGATCCCTACGAGCAGTACTTC. Protein product: CSARALGGIDPYEQYF.

This chain uses TRBV5-1 with TRBJ2-3; D call uncertain. Germline CDR1 SGHRS, CDR2 YFSETQ. The CDR3 runs to 16 residues. The V gene lost 1 base and the J gene lost 2 bases, with 14 bases spanning the gap. This chain's CDR3 is CASSLTAGLDTDTQYF. Written as DNA, the CDR3 is TGCGCCAGCAGCTTGACGGCTGGGCTAGACACAGATACGCAGTATTTT.

The V call is TRBV15, the J call TRBJ1-6; no firm D call. The germline gives CDR1 LNHNV, CDR2 YYDKDF (reference sequence). The length of the CDR3 is 15 residues. The ends were cut back, 0 bases at V and 9 bases at J, with 12 bases in the middle. The DNA for the CDR3 is TGTGCCACCAGCAGAGATTTATCAGGAGGTTCACCCCTCCACTTT. It translates to CATSRDLSGGSPLHF.

The chain is built from TRBV10-3 and TRBJ1-1, with D possibly being TRBD1 (6 bases). With 6 bases removed from V and 1 base from J, the gap between germline ends came to 12 bases. The CDR3 is 14 residues long. Germline CDR1 ENHRY, CDR2 SYGVKD. The CDR3 coding sequence is TGTGCCATCAGCCGACAGGTCGGGAACACTGAAGCTTTCTTT. It yields the protein CAISRQVGNTEAFF.

V and J are TRBV27 and TRBJ2-1; a weak D match, TRBD1 (6 bases). Trimming took off 2 bases at V and 7 bases at J, with 18 bases between the two ends. The CDR3 contains 16 residues. Germline V gives CDR1 MNHEY, CDR2 SMNVEV (reference sequence). The CDR3 DNA follows: TGTGCCAGCAGTTTACCGACAGGTTGGCGGATAAATGAGCAGTTCTTC. It is translated as CASSLPTGWRINEQFF.

This chain joins TRBV20-1 and TRBJ2-3; weak D call: TRBD2 (6 bases). The CDR3 runs 13 residues. The germline V gene has CDR1 DFQATT and CDR2 SNEGSKA (reference sequence). Trimming cost V 7 bases and J 2 bases, with 13 bases left between them. CDR3 DNA: TGCAGTGTTGAGGCGGGGCTCACAGATACGCAGTATTTT. It encodes CSVEAGLTDTQYF.

The chain recombines TRBV29-1 with TRBJ2-3; D gene unclear. V was shortened by 7 bases and J by 2 bases, with 13 bases between the two germline ends. Germline V gene sequence: CDR1 SQVTM, CDR2 ANQGSEA. The CDR3 covers 13 residues. CDR3 nucleotides: TGCAGCGCCGTAGGCAGATACACAGATACGCAGTATTTT. Protein sequence: CSAVGRYTDTQYF.

This clonotype has just a few counts. The V call is TRBV7-9, the J call TRBJ2-1; a possible D gene is TRBD1 (6 bases). V lost 5 bases, J lost 5 bases, and 16 bases lay in between. Germline CDR1 SEHNR, CDR2 FQNEAQ (reference sequence). The CDR3 loop spans 15 amino acids. Here the CDR3 DNA reads TGTGCCAGCAGCCTCAGAGAGGGGGTAAACAATGAGCAGTTCTTC. Translation gives CASSLREGVNNEQFF.

This rearrangement joins TRBV11-3 to TRBJ2-3; 8 bases map to TRBD2. Germline values: CDR1 SGHNT, CDR2 YENEEA. The junction had 13 bases not matched to a gene; V was cut back by 5 bases and J by 3 bases. The CDR3 totals 17 residues. The CDR3 loop is CASSPYLAGFQTDTQYF. The CDR3 region has the DNA TGTGCCAGCAGCCCCTATTTAGCGGGGTTTCAGACAGATACGCAGTATTTT. Supplemented by reference TRBV11-3 and TRBJ2-3, the full variable domain reads EAGVVQSPRYKIIEKKQPVAFWCNPISGHNTLYWYLQNLGQGPELLIRYENEEAVDDSQLPKDRFSAERLKGVDSTLKIQPAELGDSAVYLCASSPYLAGFQTDTQYFGPGTRLTVL.